This entry lists 25 T cell receptor beta chains sequenced from one sample in a study of T cells in Graves' hyperthyroidism and ophthalmopathy. The source material, RNA transcripts, was used to amplify TCR beta CDR3 regions. When the TCR CDR3 underwent first-round RT-PCR, the HTBI primer set was used. TCRdb re-called the multiplex PCR reads with MiXCR, one entry per CDR3 protein. The sample records 550,000 to 600,000 distinct CDR3 sequences, about 14% being singletons. Sequenced input: blood. The receptors here all came from a woman aged 18-29 years with Graves' ophthalmopathy.

A few counts support this clonotype. The gene calls are TRBV7-2 and TRBJ2-7; 8 bases map to TRBD2. This CDR3 region has 14 residues. The V segment lost 9 bases and the J segment 5 bases; nucleotides outside the gene matches: 12. CDR1 and CDR2 (germline): SGHTA, FQGNSA. The CDR3, as DNA: TGTGCCAGAATAAGAGCGGGAGAAGAAAACGAGCAGTACTTC. It translates to CARIRAGEENEQYF.

The chain combines TRBV27 with TRBJ2-5; 9 nucleotides line up with TRBD1. The length of the CDR3 is 14 residues. The V gene end was trimmed by 5 bases and the J gene end by 5 bases; junction bases not matched to a gene: 6. The V gene's germline CDR1 is MNHEY and CDR2 SMNVEV (reference sequence). The CDR3 nucleotides read TGTGCCAGCAGTACACAGGGGGCGGGGGAGACCCAGTACTTC. Amino acid sequence: CASSTQGAGETQYF.

This clonotype has at least ten counts. The chain is built from TRBV2 and TRBJ2-2; D uncertain. Germline lookup yields CDR1 SNHLY and CDR2 FYNNEI. The length of the CDR3 is 16 residues. Trimming removed 4 bases at V and 5 bases at J, with 17 bases between. This CDR3 reads CASSASMTDETGELFF. As DNA, the CDR3 is TGTGCCAGCAGTGCAAGCATGACCGATGAAACCGGGGAGCTGTTTTTT.

The chain uses TRBV6-5 and TRBJ1-5; 7 bases line up with TRBD1. The V gene end was trimmed by 2 bases and the J gene end by 1 base; junction bases not matched to a gene: 14. CDR3 length equals 19 residues. Germline V gene lookup returns CDR1 MNHEY and CDR2 SVGAGI. CDR3 sequence (DNA): TGTGCCAGCAGTTACCCTGACAGGGCAAAGGTGGTCAGCAATCAGCCCCAGCATTTT. Its protein is CASSYPDRAKVVSNQPQHF.

There are many counts of this clonotype. V is TRBV29-1 and J is TRBJ2-7; 8 bases map to TRBD1. V shed 4 bases and J 6 bases; nucleotides not matched to a gene: 2. Per the germline V gene, CDR1 is SQVTM and CDR2 is ANQGSEA. This CDR3 contains 11 residues. CDR3 residues: CSVVTGAEQYF. The CDR3 DNA reads as TGCAGCGTTGTGACAGGGGCCGAGCAGTACTTC.

This clonotype was recorded a few times. The chain joins TRBV6-4 to TRBJ2-3; the match to TRBD2 covers 10 bases. Germline CDR1 reads MRHNA; CDR2 reads SNTAGT. The CDR3 is 16 residues long. The ends lost 0 bases at V and 3 bases at J; junction bases unmatched: 3. CDR3 nucleotides: TGTGCCAGCAGTGACTCGGCTAGCGGGAGTACAGATACGCAGTATTTT. It is translated as CASSDSASGSTDTQYF.

This clonotype was counted ten times or more. The V gene is TRBV6-1, the J gene TRBJ2-7; 11 bases align to TRBD2. This CDR3 region has 15 residues. In germline, CDR1 is MNHNS, CDR2 SASEGT. Losses at the gene ends were 5 bases for V and 5 bases for J; bases not matched to a gene: 8. The CDR3 is CASSYGGLAVDEQYF. DNA for the CDR3: TGTGCCAGCAGTTATGGGGGACTAGCGGTCGACGAGCAGTACTTC.

This clonotype was detected many times. This chain links TRBV12-3 or TRBV12-4 with TRBJ1-5; D gene uncertain. The V gene lost 0 bases and the J gene lost 5 bases, with 8 bases spanning the gap. CDR3 length equals 14 residues. Here the CDR3 reads CASSLARVHQPQHF. The CDR3 bases are TGTGCCAGCAGTTTAGCTAGGGTACATCAGCCCCAGCATTTT.

This clonotype came up many times. This chain joins TRBV19 and TRBJ2-7; TRBD1 aligns across 7 bases. In germline, CDR1 is LNHDA, CDR2 SQIVND (reference sequence). With V trimmed by 6 bases and J by 2 bases, 10 bases remained unmatched. The CDR3 extends over 15 amino acids. CDR3: CASSPTGLGTYEQYF. The CDR3 bases are TGTGCCAGTAGCCCGACAGGGCTTGGAACCTACGAGCAGTACTTC.

This clonotype was seen many times. The chain employs TRBV2 and TRBJ1-1; 7 nucleotides align to TRBD1. CDR1 and CDR2 from the germline V gene are SNHLY and FYNNEI. The CDR3 loop spans 12 amino acids. V lost 5 bases, J lost 4 bases, and 1 base stayed unmatched. The CDR3 DNA reads as TGTGCCAGCAGTACAGGGGTCACTGAAGCTTTCTTT. It encodes CASSTGVTEAFF.

This clonotype was detected many times. The CDR3 bases are TGTGCCAGCAGCCTCGGGGGACTAGCGGGAGTTATCCCTCACAATGAGCAGTTCTTC. It codes for CASSLGGLAGVIPHNEQFF. V gene TRBV11-3 combines with J gene TRBJ2-1; TRBD2 agrees at 14 bases. The trim removed 5 bases at V and 5 bases at J, leaving 14 bases unmatched. From germline, CDR1 is SGHNT and CDR2 YENEEA. The CDR3 has 19 residues. The complete variable domain, with remaining parts taken from reference TRBV11-3 and TRBJ2-1, reads EAGVVQSPRYKIIEKKQPVAFWCNPISGHNTLYWYLQNLGQGPELLIRYENEEAVDDSQLPKDRFSAERLKGVDSTLKIQPAELGDSAVYLCASSLGGLAGVIPHNEQFFGPGTRLTVL.

This clonotype was recorded a few times. The chain combines TRBV7-6 with TRBJ2-5; TRBD1 agrees at 9 bases. From germline, CDR1 is SGHVS and CDR2 FNYEAQ. The CDR3 contains 15 residues. V trimming: 5 bases; J trimming: 5 bases; junction bases outside the gene matches: 9. The CDR3 coding sequence is TGTGCCAGCAGCCCCGGGACAGGGACGGGGGAGACCCAGTACTTC. It translates to CASSPGTGTGETQYF.

In its sample, this clonotype was seen many times. The rearrangement links TRBV29-1 to TRBJ2-1; D perhaps matches TRBD1 (7 bases). There are 15 residues in the CDR3. V was cut by 4 bases and J by 6 bases, with 19 bases left in between. Germline assignment: CDR1 SQVTM and CDR2 ANQGSEA. The CDR3 loop is CSVGRDRDKVNEQFF. The CDR3 coding sequence is TGCAGCGTTGGGAGGGACAGAGATAAAGTCAATGAGCAGTTCTTC.

This clonotype was seen more than once but under ten times. The CDR3 DNA sequence: TGTGCCAGCAACAGCCGGTCCCATAGCAATCAGCCCCAGCATTTT. This translates into CASNSRSHSNQPQHF. V is TRBV6-2 or TRBV6-3 and J is TRBJ1-5, with D uncertain. Trimming pared 7 bases from V and 0 bases from J, leaving 13 bases between. The CDR3 is 15 amino acids. Germline V gives CDR1 MNHEY, CDR2 SVGEGT.

This clonotype has at least ten counts. This rearrangement joins TRBV12-3 or TRBV12-4 to TRBJ1-2; D unresolved. Between the trimmed V and J ends, which lost 2 bases and 4 bases, there was a span of 8 bases. The CDR3 is 13 amino acids. CDR3 bases: TGTGCCAGCAGTTTAACTTCTAGCTATGGCTACACCTTC. It yields the protein CASSLTSSYGYTF.

The chain is built from TRBV13 and TRBJ2-7; the D gene could be TRBD1 or TRBD2 (5 bases each). The germline V gene encodes CDR1 PRHDT and CDR2 FYEKMQ (reference sequence). V was clipped by 3 bases and J by 0 bases, with 12 bases between them. This CDR3 region has 15 residues. The CDR3: CASSLAGRASYEQYF. The CDR3 DNA is TGTGCCAGCAGCTTGGCAGGGCGGGCCTCCTACGAGCAGTACTTC.

The table lists this clonotype with many counts. This chain uses TRBV9 with TRBJ2-3, with 7 bases fitting TRBD1. The CDR3 extends over 15 amino acids. Germline CDR1 is SGDLS and CDR2 is YYNGEE. J lost 3 bases, V lost 2 bases, and 6 bases had no gene match. The CDR3 sequence: CASSVWDRRTDTQYF. In DNA, the CDR3 is TGTGCCAGCAGCGTTTGGGACAGACGGACAGATACGCAGTATTTT.

J is TRBJ2-3 and V is TRBV5-1; D might be TRBD1 (7 bases). The CDR3 has 17 amino acids. Trimming pared 2 bases from V and 6 bases from J, leaving 22 bases between. CDR1 and CDR2 (germline): SGHRS, YFSETQ. The CDR3, as DNA: TGCGCCAGCAGCTTCGGTAGTCAGGGGGGAATTGGGGATACGCAGTATTTT. Translation gives CASSFGSQGGIGDTQYF.

This clonotype was detected a few times. V gene TRBV30 combines with J gene TRBJ1-2, with TRBD1 matching 7 bases. After removal of 3 bases from V and 3 bases from J, the junction contained 7 bases not matched to a gene. The CDR3 length is 14 residues. Looked up from germline, CDR1 is GTSNPN and CDR2 is SVGIG (reference sequence). CDR3 in amino acids: CAWRRRDRDYGYTF. CDR3 nucleotides: TGTGCCTGGAGGCGGCGCGACAGGGACTATGGCTACACCTTC.

At least ten counts were recorded for this clonotype. The CDR3 DNA follows: TGTGCCAGCTCACCTAGGGGCGCGGGCACTGAAGCTTTCTTT. It translates to CASSPRGAGTEAFF. This chain uses TRBV18 with TRBJ1-1, with D possibly being TRBD1 (5 bases). The CDR3 has 14 amino acids. Deletions cut 3 bases from V and 4 bases from J, with 12 bases between. Germline V gives CDR1 KGHSH, CDR2 LQKENI.

This clonotype appeared many times. The chain uses TRBV20-1 and TRBJ2-1, with D possibly TRBD2 on 5 matching bases. Germline V gene sequence: CDR1 DFQATT, CDR2 SNEGSKA (reference sequence). V was cut by 0 bases and J by 2 bases, with 14 bases left in between. The CDR3 consists of 16 residues. The CDR3, as DNA: TGCAGTGCTAGAGATATCAGAGGGTCTACCTACAATGAGCAGTTCTTC. Its protein is CSARDIRGSTYNEQFF.

The table lists this clonotype with many counts. J is TRBJ1-1 and V is TRBV6-2 or TRBV6-3; D gene unclear. Germline CDR1 is MNHEY and CDR2 is SVGEGT. V was trimmed by 0 bases and J by 0 bases, leaving 17 bases between them. This CDR3 comprises 18 residues. The CDR3 sequence is CASSYSLDPQAVNTEAFF. The DNA of the CDR3 is TGTGCCAGCAGTTACTCGTTGGACCCTCAAGCGGTGAACACTGAAGCTTTCTTT.

This sequence joins TRBV18 and TRBJ2-4; D uncertain. Trimming pared 0 bases from V and 1 base from J, leaving 10 bases between. This CDR3 comprises 16 residues. CDR1 and CDR2 from the germline V gene are KGHSH and LQKENI. CDR3: CASSPPSAGAKNIQYF. DNA for the CDR3: TGTGCCAGCTCACCACCATCCGCTGGGGCCAAAAACATTCAGTACTTC. The whole variable domain, remainder taken from reference TRBV18 and TRBJ2-4, is NAGVMQNPRHLVRRRGQEARLRCSPMKGHSHVYWYRQLPEEGLKFMVYLQKENIIDESGMPKERFSAEFPKEGPSILRIQQVVRGDSAAYFCASSPPSAGAKNIQYFGAGTRLSVL.

This clonotype was counted ten times or more. The V gene is TRBV15, the J gene TRBJ2-7, with 13 positions matching TRBD2. The CDR3 is 17 residues long. V lost 3 bases to trimming and J lost 4 bases; unmatched junction nucleotides: 9. Germline V CDR1 and CDR2: LNHNV, YYDKDF (reference sequence). The CDR3 DNA reads as TGTGCCACCAGCAGGGATAAACTAGCGGGAGGGCCGTACGAGCAGTACTTC. It is translated as CATSRDKLAGGPYEQYF.

In its sample, this clonotype was seen many times. J is TRBJ1-1 and V is TRBV30; 11 nucleotides align to TRBD1. Germline CDR1 and CDR2: GTSNPN and SVGIG (reference sequence). V dropped 8 bases and J dropped 6; count of bases not matched to a gene: 5. The CDR3 has 12 amino acids. This chain's CDR3 is CAGDRGGSEAFF. The CDR3 nucleotides are TGTGCCGGGGACAGGGGGGGATCTGAAGCTTTCTTT.